This T cell receptor beta chain was observed in a study of blood T cell repertoires in COVID-19. The overall study: Both acute and convalescent COVID-19 samples were obtained from the United States, Italy and Spain. Sources were T cells, B-cell-depleted T cells, or PBMCs; the material itself was cDNA or gDNA.

This clone was seen more than once but under ten times. The V gene end was trimmed by 3 bases and the J gene end by 4 bases; junction bases not matched to a gene: 5. The CDR3 contains 15 residues. The germline CDR1 and CDR2 sequences are SNHLY and FYNNEI. In the authors' workflow: Estimation of nucleated cell counts relied on the amplification of reference gene primers. This table comes from immunoSEQ multiplex PCR, and its TCRdb copy is limited to in-frame clones, with some not included. D and trimming were read from the DNA, whereas the V and J calls and clone size are those reported in that table. The data show about 210,000 clones, roughly nine tenths seen once.

The rearrangement uses TRBV2 and TRBJ2-1, with 8 bases matching TRBD2. The sequence derives from a man between 35 and 55 years old with acute or convalescent COVID-19. The material sequenced was peripheral blood. CDR3: CASSETGGVYNEQFF. CDR3 DNA sequence: TGTGCCAGCAGTGAGACGGGGGGGGTTTACAATGAGCAGTTCTTC.